The 4 T cell receptor beta chains in this list originate from one sample, sequenced in a study of blood T cell repertoires in COVID-19. Method: immunoSEQ multiplex PCR; TCRdb's copy keeps in-frame clones and lacks some. The data hold 100,000 to 150,000 clones, with over 70% observed a single time. The sample taken for sequencing was peripheral blood. These receptors originate from a woman between 50 and 59 years old with acute or convalescent COVID-19.

V is TRBV12-3 or TRBV12-4 and J is TRBJ1-5; a possible D gene is TRBD1 (6 bases). Trimming took 4 bases from V and 9 from J, leaving 7 bases between them. The CDR3 sequence is 11 residues long. CDR3 region: CASSSTGPQHF. The CDR3 DNA reads TGTGCCAGCAGTTCGACAGGGCCCCAGCATTTT.

The rearrangement uses TRBV2 and TRBJ2-1, with D hard to call. Germline loops: CDR1 SNHLY, CDR2 FYNNEI. The CDR3 runs 13 residues. V was cut by 2 bases and J by 8 bases, with 10 bases left in between. The CDR3 nucleotides read TGTGCCAGCAGTGAATTAAAAAGCTATGAGCAGTTCTTC. This codes for CASSELKSYEQFF.

This CDR3 reads CASRPPTGIFSPLHF. CDR3 coding DNA: TGTGCCAGCAGGCCCCCGACAGGGATTTTTTCACCCCTCCACTTT. V and J are TRBV2 and TRBJ1-6; 7 positions match TRBD1. The CDR3 is made up of 15 amino acids. Trimming cost V 6 bases and J 9 bases; bases outside gene matches: 11. Germline values: CDR1 SNHLY, CDR2 FYNNEI.

This clone has only a few counts. CDR3 bases: TGTGCCTGGACACAGGGGGCGGTTTCACCCCTCCACTTT. It translates to CAWTQGAVSPLHF. The genes are TRBV30 and TRBJ1-6, with 9 bases that match TRBD1. V shed 4 bases, J shed 9 bases, and the junction held 4 bases outside the gene matches. Germline CDR1 and CDR2: GTSNPN and SVGIG (reference sequence). The CDR3 has 13 amino acids.